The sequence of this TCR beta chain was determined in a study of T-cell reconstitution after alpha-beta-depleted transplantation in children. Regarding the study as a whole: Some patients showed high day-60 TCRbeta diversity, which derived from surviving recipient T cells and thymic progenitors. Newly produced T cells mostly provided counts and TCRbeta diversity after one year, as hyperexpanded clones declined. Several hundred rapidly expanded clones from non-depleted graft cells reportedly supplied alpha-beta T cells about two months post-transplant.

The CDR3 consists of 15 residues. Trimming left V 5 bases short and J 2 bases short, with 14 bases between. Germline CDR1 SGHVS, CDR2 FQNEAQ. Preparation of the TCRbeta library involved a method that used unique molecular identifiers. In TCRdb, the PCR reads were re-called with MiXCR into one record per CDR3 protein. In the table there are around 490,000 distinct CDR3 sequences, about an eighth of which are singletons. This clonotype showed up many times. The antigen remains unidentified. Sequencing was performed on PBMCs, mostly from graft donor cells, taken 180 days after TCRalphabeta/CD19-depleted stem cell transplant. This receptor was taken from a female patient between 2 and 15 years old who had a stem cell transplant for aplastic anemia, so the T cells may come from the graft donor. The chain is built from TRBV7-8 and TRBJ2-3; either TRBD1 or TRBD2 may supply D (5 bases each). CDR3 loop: CASSPSGGYTDTQYF. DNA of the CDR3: TGTGCCAGCAGCCCCAGTGGGGGTTACACAGATACGCAGTATTTT. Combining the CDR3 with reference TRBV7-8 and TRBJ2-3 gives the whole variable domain GAGVSQSPRYKVAKRGQDVALRCDPISGHVSLFWYQQALGQGPEFLTYFQNEAQLDKSGLPSDRFFAERPEGSVSTLKIQRTQQEDSAVYLCASSPSGGYTDTQYFGPGTRLTVL.